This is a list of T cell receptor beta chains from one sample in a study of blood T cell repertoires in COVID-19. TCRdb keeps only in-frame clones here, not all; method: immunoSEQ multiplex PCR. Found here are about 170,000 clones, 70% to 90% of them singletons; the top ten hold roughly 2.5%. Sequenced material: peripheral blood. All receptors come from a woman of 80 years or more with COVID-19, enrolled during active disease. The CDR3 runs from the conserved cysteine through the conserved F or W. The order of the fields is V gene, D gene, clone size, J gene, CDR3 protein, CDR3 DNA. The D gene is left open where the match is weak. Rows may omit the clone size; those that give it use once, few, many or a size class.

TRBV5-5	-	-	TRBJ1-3	CASSPSRDRNTIYF	TGTGCCAGCAGTCCTTCCAGGGATAGAAACACCATATATTTT
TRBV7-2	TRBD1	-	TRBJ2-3	CASSPGQGGVVLTDTQYF	TGTGCCAGCAGCCCCGGACAGGGGGGGGTGGTGCTCACAGATACGCAGTATTTT
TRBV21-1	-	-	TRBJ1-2	CASSKAQGYGYTF	TGTGCCAGCAGCAAAGCCCAGGGCTATGGCTACACCTTC
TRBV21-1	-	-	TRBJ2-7	CAALGPGHKTGEQYF	TGTGCCGCCCTAGGGCCGGGACATAAAACGGGCGAGCAGTACTTC
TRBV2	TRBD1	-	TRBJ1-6	CARRQGSYNSPLHF	TGTGCCAGAAGACAGGGCTCCTATAATTCACCCCTCCACTTT
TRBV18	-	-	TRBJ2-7	CASSPRSRASYEQYF	TGTGCCAGCTCACCACGCTCCAGGGCTAGTTACGAGCAGTACTTC
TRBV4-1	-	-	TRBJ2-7	CASSQGPQQYF	TGCGCCAGCAGCCAGGGCCCTCAGCAGTACTTC
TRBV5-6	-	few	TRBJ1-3	CASSSLDRNTIYF	TGTGCCAGCAGCTCGTTGGACAGAAACACCATATATTTT
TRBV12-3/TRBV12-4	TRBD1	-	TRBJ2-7	CASSLTGYEQYF	TGTGCCAGCAGTTTGACAGGGTACGAGCAGTACTTC
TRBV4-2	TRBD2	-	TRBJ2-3	CASRKRVAGGTDTQYF	TGTGCCAGCAGGAAGCGGGTAGCGGGGGGCACAGATACGCAGTATTTT
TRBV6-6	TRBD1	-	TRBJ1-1	CASSQQGAVSEAFF	TGTGCCAGCAGTCAACAGGGGGCAGTTTCTGAAGCTTTCTTT
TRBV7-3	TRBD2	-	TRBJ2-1	CASSPGLAGGQNEQFF	TGTGCCAGCAGCCCCGGACTAGCGGGGGGGCAAAATGAGCAGTTCTTC
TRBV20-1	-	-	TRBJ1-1	CNSWEGTEAFF	TGCAACTCCTGGGAGGGAACTGAAGCTTTCTTT
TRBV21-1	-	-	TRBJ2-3	CASSDGTSGPNTDTQYF	TGTGCCAGCAGCGATGGGACTAGCGGGCCAAACACAGATACGCAGTATTTT
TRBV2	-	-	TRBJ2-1	CASSEQGQRDNEQFF	TGTGCCAGCAGTGAGCAGGGTCAAAGGGACAATGAGCAGTTCTTC
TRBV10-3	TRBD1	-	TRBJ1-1	CAITQKGGTGAMNTEAFF	TGTGCCATCACTCAAAAGGGGGGGACAGGGGCAATGAACACTGAAGCTTTCTTT
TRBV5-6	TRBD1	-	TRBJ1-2	CASSFQGGARYGYTF	TGTGCCAGCAGCTTTCAAGGGGGCGCACGGTATGGCTACACCTTC
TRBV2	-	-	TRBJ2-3	CASSPYTDTQYF	TGTGCCAGCAGCCCTTACACAGATACGCAGTATTTT
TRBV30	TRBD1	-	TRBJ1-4	CAWRRQGNEKLFF	TGTGCCTGGAGGAGACAGGGTAATGAAAAACTGTTTTTT
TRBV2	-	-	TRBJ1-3	CASSGLRSGNTIYF	TGTGCCAGCAGTGGCCTGAGATCTGGAAACACCATATATTTT
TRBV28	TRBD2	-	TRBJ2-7	CASSSTSYEYEQYF	TGTGCCAGCAGTTCGACTAGCTACGAGTACGAGCAGTACTTC
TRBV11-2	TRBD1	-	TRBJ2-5	CASSLSVGTDQETQYF	TGTGCCAGCAGCTTAAGTGTAGGGACAGACCAAGAGACCCAGTACTTC
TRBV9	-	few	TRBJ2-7	CASSVDPGGSREQYF	TGTGCCAGCAGCGTAGATCCTGGGGGCTCGCGCGAGCAGTACTTC
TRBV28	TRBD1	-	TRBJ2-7	CASSPAPGTGLGYEQYF	TGTGCCAGCAGTCCCGCCCCCGGGACAGGTCTGGGGTACGAGCAGTACTTC
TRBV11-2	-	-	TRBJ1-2	CASSHLTGHGGYGYTF	TGTGCCAGCAGCCATCTGACAGGTCACGGGGGGTATGGCTACACCTTC
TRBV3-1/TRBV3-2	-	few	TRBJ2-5	CASSQDPFRGARETQYF	TGTGCCAGCAGCCAAGACCCCTTCCGGGGGGCCCGGGAGACCCAGTACTTC